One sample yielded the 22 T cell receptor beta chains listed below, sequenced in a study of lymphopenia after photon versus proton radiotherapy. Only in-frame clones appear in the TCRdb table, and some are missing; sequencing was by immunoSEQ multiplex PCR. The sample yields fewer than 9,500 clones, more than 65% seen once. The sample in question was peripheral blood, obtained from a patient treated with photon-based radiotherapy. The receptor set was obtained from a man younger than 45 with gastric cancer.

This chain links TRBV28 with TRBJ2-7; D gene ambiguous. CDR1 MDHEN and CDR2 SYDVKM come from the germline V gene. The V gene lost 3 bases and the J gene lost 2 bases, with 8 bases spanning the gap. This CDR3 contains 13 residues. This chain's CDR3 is CASSFMDTYEQYF. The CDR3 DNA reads TGTGCCAGCAGTTTTATGGATACCTACGAGCAGTACTTC.

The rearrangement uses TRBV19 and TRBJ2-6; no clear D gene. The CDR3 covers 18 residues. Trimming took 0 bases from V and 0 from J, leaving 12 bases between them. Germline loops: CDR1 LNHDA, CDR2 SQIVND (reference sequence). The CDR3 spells CASSIEDNLLSGANVLTF. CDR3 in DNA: TGTGCCAGTAGTATAGAAGACAACCTCCTCTCTGGGGCCAACGTCCTGACTTTC. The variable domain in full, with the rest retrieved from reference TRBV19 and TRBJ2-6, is DGGITQSPKYLFRKEGQNVTLSCEQNLNHDAMYWYRQDPGQGLRLIYYSQIVNDFQKGDIAEGYSVSREKKESFPLTVTSAQKNPTAFYLCASSIEDNLLSGANVLTFGAGSRLTVL.

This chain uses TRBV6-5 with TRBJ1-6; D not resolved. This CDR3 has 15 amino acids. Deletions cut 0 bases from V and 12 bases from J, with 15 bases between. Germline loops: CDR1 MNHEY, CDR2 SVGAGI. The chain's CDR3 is CASSYSVRLEQPLHF. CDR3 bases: TGTGCCAGCAGTTACTCTGTCCGTCTCGAACAACCCCTCCACTTT.

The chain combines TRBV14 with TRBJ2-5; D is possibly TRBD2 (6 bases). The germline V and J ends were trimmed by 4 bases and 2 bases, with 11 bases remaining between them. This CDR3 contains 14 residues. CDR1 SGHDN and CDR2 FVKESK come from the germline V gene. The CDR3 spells CASSRHSGQETQYF. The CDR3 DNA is TGTGCCAGCAGCCGTCATAGCGGTCAAGAGACCCAGTACTTC.

In DNA form, the CDR3 reads TGTGCCAGCAGCTTAAATCGGCCCTACGAGCAGTACTTC. Its translation is CASSLNRPYEQYF. The gene calls are TRBV11-1 and TRBJ2-7; no clear D. There are 13 residues in the CDR3. Trimming left V 2 bases short and J 2 bases short, with 7 bases between. CDR1 SGHAT and CDR2 FQDESV come from the germline V gene (reference sequence).

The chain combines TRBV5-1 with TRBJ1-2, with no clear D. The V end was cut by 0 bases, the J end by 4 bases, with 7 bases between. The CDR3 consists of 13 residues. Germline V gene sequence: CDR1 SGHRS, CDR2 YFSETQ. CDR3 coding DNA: TGCGCCAGCAGCTTGGAACAGAGCTATGGCTACACCTTC. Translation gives CASSLEQSYGYTF.

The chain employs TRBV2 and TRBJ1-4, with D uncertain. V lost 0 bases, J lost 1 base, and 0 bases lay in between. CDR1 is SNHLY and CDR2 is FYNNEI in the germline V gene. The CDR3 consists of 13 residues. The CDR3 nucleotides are TGTGCCAGCAGTGAAGCAACTAATGAAAAACTGTTTTTT. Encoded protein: CASSEATNEKLFF.

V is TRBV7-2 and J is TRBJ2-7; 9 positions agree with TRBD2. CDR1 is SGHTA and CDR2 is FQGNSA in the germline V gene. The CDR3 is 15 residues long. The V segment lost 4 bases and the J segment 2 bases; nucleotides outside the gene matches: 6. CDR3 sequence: CASSSSSGTTYEQYF. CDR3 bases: TGTGCCAGCAGCTCATCTAGCGGGACTACCTACGAGCAGTACTTC.

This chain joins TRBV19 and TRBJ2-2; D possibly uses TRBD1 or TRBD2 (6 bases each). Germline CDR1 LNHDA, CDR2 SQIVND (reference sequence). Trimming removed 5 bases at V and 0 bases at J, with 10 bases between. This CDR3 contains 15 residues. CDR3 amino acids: CASSRGRSNTGELFF. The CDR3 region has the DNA TGTGCCAGTAGTCGGGGGCGTTCGAACACCGGGGAGCTGTTTTTT.

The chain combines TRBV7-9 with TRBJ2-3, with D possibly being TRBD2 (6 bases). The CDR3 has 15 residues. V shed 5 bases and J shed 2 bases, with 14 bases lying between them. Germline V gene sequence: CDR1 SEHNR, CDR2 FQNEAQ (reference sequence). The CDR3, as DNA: TGTGCCAGCAGCGGTATAAGCGGGTACACAGATACGCAGTATTTT. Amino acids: CASSGISGYTDTQYF.

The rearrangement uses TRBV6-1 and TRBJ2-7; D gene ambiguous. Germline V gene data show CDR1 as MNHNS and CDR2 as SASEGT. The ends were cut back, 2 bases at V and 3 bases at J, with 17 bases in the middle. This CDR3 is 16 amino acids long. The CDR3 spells CASSEWVRTSFYEQYF. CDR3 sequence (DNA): TGTGCCAGCAGTGAATGGGTCCGCACCTCCTTCTACGAGCAGTACTTC.

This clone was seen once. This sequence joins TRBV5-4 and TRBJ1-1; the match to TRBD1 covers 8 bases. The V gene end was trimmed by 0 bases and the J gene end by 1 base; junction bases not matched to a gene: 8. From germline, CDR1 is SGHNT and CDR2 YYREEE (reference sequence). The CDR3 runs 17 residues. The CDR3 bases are TGTGCCAGCAGCTTGGGACCAGGGGGCGGAGGGAACACTGAAGCTTTCTTT. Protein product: CASSLGPGGGGNTEAFF. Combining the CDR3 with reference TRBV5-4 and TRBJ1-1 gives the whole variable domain ETGVTQSPTHLIKTRGQQVTLRCSSQSGHNTVSWYQQALGQGPQFIFQYYREEENGRGNFPPRFSGLQFPNYSSELNVNALELDDSALYLCASSLGPGGGGNTEAFFGQGTRLTVV.

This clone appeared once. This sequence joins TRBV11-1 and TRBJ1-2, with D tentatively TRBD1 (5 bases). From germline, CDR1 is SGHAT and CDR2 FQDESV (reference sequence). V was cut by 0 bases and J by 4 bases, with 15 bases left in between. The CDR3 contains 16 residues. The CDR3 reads CASSLAGSQGAYGYTF. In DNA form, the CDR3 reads TGTGCCAGCAGCTTAGCCGGATCTCAGGGTGCCTATGGCTACACCTTC. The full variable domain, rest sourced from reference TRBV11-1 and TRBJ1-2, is EAEVAQSPRYKITEKSQAVAFWCDPISGHATLYWYRQILGQGPELLVQFQDESVVDDSQLPKDRFSAERLKGVDSTLKIQPAELGDSAMYLCASSLAGSQGAYGYTFGSGTRLTVV.

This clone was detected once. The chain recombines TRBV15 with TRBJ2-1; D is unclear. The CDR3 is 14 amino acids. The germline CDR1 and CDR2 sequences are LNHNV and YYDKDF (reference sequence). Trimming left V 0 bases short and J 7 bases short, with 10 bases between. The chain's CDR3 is CATSRDNSDNEQFF. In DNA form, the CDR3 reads TGTGCCACCAGCAGAGATAACTCCGATAATGAGCAGTTCTTC.

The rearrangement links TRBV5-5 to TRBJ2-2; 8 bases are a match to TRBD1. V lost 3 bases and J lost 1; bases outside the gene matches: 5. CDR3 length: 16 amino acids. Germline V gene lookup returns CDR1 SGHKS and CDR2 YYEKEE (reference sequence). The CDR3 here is CASSWTGTKNTGELFF. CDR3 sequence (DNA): TGTGCCAGCAGCTGGACAGGGACCAAGAACACCGGGGAGCTGTTTTTT.

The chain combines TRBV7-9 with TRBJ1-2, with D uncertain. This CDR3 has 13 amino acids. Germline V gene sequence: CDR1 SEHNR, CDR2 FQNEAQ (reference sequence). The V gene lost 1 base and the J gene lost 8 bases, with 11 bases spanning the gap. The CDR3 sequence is CASSLVSGIGYTF. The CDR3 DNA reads TGTGCCAGCAGCTTAGTTTCCGGGATCGGCTACACCTTC.

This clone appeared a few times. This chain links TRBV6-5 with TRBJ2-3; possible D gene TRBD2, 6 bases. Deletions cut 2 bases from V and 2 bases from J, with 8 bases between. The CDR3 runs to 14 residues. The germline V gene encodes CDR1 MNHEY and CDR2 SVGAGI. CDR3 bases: TGTGCCAGCAGTTACAGGGACTCCACAGATACGCAGTATTTT. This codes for CASSYRDSTDTQYF.

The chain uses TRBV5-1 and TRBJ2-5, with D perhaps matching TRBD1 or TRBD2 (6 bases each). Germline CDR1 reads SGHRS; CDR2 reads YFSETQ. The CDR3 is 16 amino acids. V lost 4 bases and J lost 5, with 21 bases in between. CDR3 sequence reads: CASSNTGAGVVETQYF. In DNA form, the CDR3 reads TGCGCCAGCAGCAACACGGGGGCAGGGGTTGTGGAGACCCAGTACTTC.

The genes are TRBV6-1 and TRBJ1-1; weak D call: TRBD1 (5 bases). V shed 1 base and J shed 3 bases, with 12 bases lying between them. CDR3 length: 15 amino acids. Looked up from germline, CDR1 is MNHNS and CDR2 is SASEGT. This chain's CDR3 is CASSEVQGRHTEAFF. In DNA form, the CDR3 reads TGTGCCAGCAGTGAAGTGCAGGGTAGGCACACTGAAGCTTTCTTT.

The CDR3 bases are TGTGCCAGCAGCTACGAGGGGTTACTCCTCACAGATACGCAGTATTTT. It translates to CASSYEGLLLTDTQYF. The chain links TRBV7-2 to TRBJ2-3; D is tentatively TRBD1 or TRBD2 (5 bases each). The CDR3 runs 16 residues. V was shortened by 4 bases and J by 2 bases, with 16 bases between the two germline ends. Germline V gene sequence: CDR1 SGHTA, CDR2 FQGNSA.

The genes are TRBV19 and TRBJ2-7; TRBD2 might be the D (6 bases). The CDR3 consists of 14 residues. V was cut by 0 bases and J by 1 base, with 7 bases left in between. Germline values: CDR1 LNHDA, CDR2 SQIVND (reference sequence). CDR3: CASSIERDSYEQYF. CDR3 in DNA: TGTGCCAGTAGTATAGAGCGGGATTCCTACGAGCAGTACTTC.

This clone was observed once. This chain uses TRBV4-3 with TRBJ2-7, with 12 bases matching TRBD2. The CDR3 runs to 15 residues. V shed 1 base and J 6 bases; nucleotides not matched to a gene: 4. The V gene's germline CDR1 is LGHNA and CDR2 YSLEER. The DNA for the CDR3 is TGCGCCAGCAGCCAAGTCGTGACTAGCGGGGGCGAGCAGTACTTC. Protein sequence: CASSQVVTSGGEQYF.